This T cell receptor (beta chain) was recovered during a study of regulatory T cells in long-lasting Graves disease. Time point of the sample: persistent/refractory GD, antithyroid drugs over 5 years with positive TRAb. With RNA extracted from PBMCs as input, the TCR library was made. Whole-study results and caveats: Patients with persistent disease showed a bias toward TRBV28, TRBJ1-2 and TRBJ2-5.

With iRepertoire HTBI primers and Arm-PCR of CDR3 regions, TCR beta libraries were built. TCRdb re-called the multiplex PCR reads through MiXCR, storing one row per CDR3 protein. The profile shows roughly 450,000 distinct CDR3 sequences, less than 25% of them singletons. Note on this clonotype: Antigen specificity is unknown.

This CDR3 has 14 amino acids. With V trimmed by 2 bases and J by 4 bases, 1 base remained unmatched. The germline V gene has CDR1 SGHTA and CDR2 FQGNSA. This chain connects TRBV7-2 to TRBJ2-5; 10 nucleotides align to TRBD1. This clonotype was sampled from a female donor with Graves disease. Sample: peripheral blood mononuclear cells (PBMCs), taken when the disease was refractory, from a patient treated with antithyroid drugs. The CDR3 sequence is CASSLWTGGETQYF. In nucleotides, the CDR3 is TGTGCCAGCAGCTTATGGACAGGGGGAGAGACCCAGTACTTC.